This is a list of T cell receptor beta chains from one sample in a study of blood T cell repertoires in COVID-19. TCRdb's table, derived via immunoSEQ multiplex PCR, lists solely in-frame clones and lacks some. The sample includes about 150,000 clones, around 80% seen only once; the top ten take 5%. Sequenced material: peripheral blood. These receptors came from a woman aged 45-65 years with acute or convalescent COVID-19. The CDR3 runs from the conserved cysteine through the conserved F or W. The D gene is left open where the match is weak. Expanded clones get a size class; other rows say once, few or many, or leave the size out.

j_gene | d_gene | abundance | v_gene | CDR3aa | CDR3nt
TRBJ1-1 | TRBD1 | - | TRBV28 | CASSSTGGREAFF | TGTGCCAGCAGTTCGACAGGGGGACGCGAAGCTTTCTTT
TRBJ1-6 | - | - | TRBV7-3 | CASSLSGGERPDSPLHF | TGTGCCAGCAGCCTCTCAGGTGGGGAGCGGCCGGATTCACCCCTCCACTTT
TRBJ2-1 | TRBD2 | - | TRBV6-5 | CASSYGAGGPGEQFF | TGTGCCAGCAGTTACGGAGCGGGGGGGCCTGGAGAGCAGTTCTTC
TRBJ1-1 | - | - | TRBV3-1/TRBV3-2 | CASSQSRGNTEAFF | TGTGCCAGCAGCCAATCCAGGGGGAACACTGAAGCTTTCTTT
TRBJ2-7 | TRBD2 | - | TRBV18 | CASSPPSGGAGYEQYF | TGTGCCAGCTCACCACCGAGCGGGGGGGCAGGTTACGAGCAGTACTTC
TRBJ1-5 | - | - | TRBV28 | CASSSGQTYSSNQPQHF | TGTGCCAGCAGTTCGGGACAAACCTATAGTAGCAATCAGCCCCAGCATTTT
TRBJ2-7 | - | - | TRBV11-3 | CASSLVAGPAYEQYF | TGTGCCAGCAGCTTAGTGGCGGGACCGGCCTACGAGCAGTACTTC
TRBJ2-3 | - | - | TRBV7-3 | CASSPGTSTDTQYF | TGTGCCAGCAGCCCGGGGACTAGCACAGATACGCAGTATTTT
TRBJ1-5 | TRBD1 | - | TRBV7-9 | CASSSGRGSRNQPQHF | TGTGCCAGCAGCTCGGGCAGGGGGTCGAGAAATCAGCCCCAGCATTTT
TRBJ2-2 | TRBD2 | once | TRBV6-6 | CASSREGAGELFF | TGTGCCAGCAGTCGGGAGGGAGCCGGGGAGCTGTTTTTT
TRBJ2-7 | - | - | TRBV9 | CASSPGLYEQYF | TGTGCCAGCAGCCCGGGACTTTACGAGCAGTACTTC
TRBJ2-7 | - | - | TRBV19 | CASSRSPTYEQYF | TGTGCCAGTAGCCGGTCTCCCACCTACGAGCAGTACTTC
TRBJ1-2 | TRBD1 | - | TRBV28 | CASSLATGDYGYTF | TGTGCCAGCAGTTTGGCGACAGGGGACTATGGCTACACCTTC